Presented here are 22 T cell receptor beta chains from one specimen sequenced in a study of graft-versus-host responses after intestinal transplantation. The protocol was immunoSEQ multiplex PCR, while the TCRdb copy is restricted to in-frame clones and leaves out a portion. The sample shows approximately 15,000 clones, around a third of them seen only once. The sample here was alloreactive CD4+ T cells from a mixed lymphocyte reaction culture, taken before intestinal transplant. Indicated subset: CFSE-low proliferating T cells sorted from approximately six-day pre-transplant mixed lymphocyte reaction (GvH or HvG direction). The receptors originated from a human patient who received an intestinal transplant.

This clone was counted between two and nine times. This chain joins TRBV6-5 and TRBJ2-4, with 7 positions matching TRBD2. The V segment lost 7 bases and the J segment 4 bases; nucleotides outside the gene matches: 7. From germline, CDR1 is MNHEY and CDR2 SVGAGI. The CDR3 is made up of 14 amino acids. The CDR3 region is CASTDRGLKNIQYF. The DNA for the CDR3 is TGTGCCAGCACCGACCGGGGACTAAAAAACATTCAGTACTTC.

This clone was seen only a few times. The chain links TRBV5-4 to TRBJ1-5; no firm D call. The CDR3 contains 14 residues. Trimming stripped 0 bases from V and 2 bases from J, with 6 bases between. CDR1 SGHNT and CDR2 YYREEE come from the germline V gene (reference sequence). The CDR3 DNA is TGTGCCAGCAGCTTGGGTGGGCGCAATCAGCCCCAGCATTTT. This codes for CASSLGGRNQPQHF.

This chain connects TRBV7-6 to TRBJ1-4, with 7 positions matching TRBD1. This CDR3 has 14 amino acids. V trimming: 1 base; J trimming: 8 bases; junction bases outside the gene matches: 4. The V gene's germline CDR1 is SGHVS and CDR2 FNYEAQ. The CDR3 region is CASSLGQGWEKLFF. The CDR3 DNA reads TGTGCCAGCAGCTTAGGACAGGGATGGGAAAAACTGTTTTTT. Drawing the rest from reference TRBV7-6 and TRBJ1-4, the complete variable domain is GAGVSQSPRYKVTKRGQDVALRCDPISGHVSLYWYRQALGQGPEFLTYFNYEAQQDKSGLPNDRFSAERPEGSISTLTIQRTEQRDSAMYRCASSLGQGWEKLFFGSGTQLSVL.

Details on this clone: Other DNA sequences in the sample encode the same CDR3. This chain connects TRBV5-1 to TRBJ2-1; 7 nucleotides line up with TRBD1. Germline V gene lookup returns CDR1 SGHRS and CDR2 YFSETQ. V was clipped by 2 bases and J by 3 bases; unmatched bases: 2. CDR3 size: 14 residues. The CDR3 sequence is CASSLGTVYNEQFF. In DNA, the CDR3 is TGCGCCAGCAGCTTAGGGACAGTCTACAATGAGCAGTTCTTC.

This clone showed up just a few times. V usage is TRBV19 and J usage is TRBJ2-5; tentatively, D is TRBD2 (6 bases). CDR1 is LNHDA and CDR2 is SQIVND in the germline V gene (reference sequence). The CDR3 runs to 14 residues. Trimming stripped 3 bases from V and 9 bases from J, with 17 bases between. The CDR3 reads CASSIELGGYPQYF. The CDR3 nucleotides read TGTGCCAGTAGTATCGAATTGGGGGGATACCCCCAGTACTTC.

The chain links TRBV6-5 to TRBJ1-2; a possible D gene is TRBD1 (6 bases). The CDR3 runs to 13 residues. V lost 6 bases and J lost 4, with 12 bases in between. The germline V gene encodes CDR1 MNHEY and CDR2 SVGAGI. The CDR3 coding sequence is TGTGCCAGCAGGCGGGGGCGCGCCTATGGCTACACCTTC. Its protein is CASRRGRAYGYTF.

In its sample, this clone ranks as medium-sized. The chain recombines TRBV6-5 with TRBJ1-2; no clear D gene. The germline V and J ends were trimmed by 6 bases and 4 bases, with 15 bases remaining between them. In germline, CDR1 is MNHEY, CDR2 SVGAGI. This CDR3 comprises 14 residues. The CDR3 protein is CASSGSGEVYGYTF. The CDR3 bases are TGTGCCAGCAGCGGTTCCGGGGAGGTCTATGGCTACACCTTC.

This sequence joins TRBV6-6 and TRBJ1-1, with D tentatively TRBD1 (5 bases). Trimming left V 4 bases short and J 2 bases short, with 8 bases between. Germline V CDR1 and CDR2: MNHNY, SVGAGI (reference sequence). The CDR3 consists of 13 residues. As DNA, the CDR3 is TGTGCCAGCAGTTTAGACAGCAACACTGAAGCTTTCTTT. Translation gives CASSLDSNTEAFF.

This clone has only a few counts. This chain connects TRBV6-1 to TRBJ2-2, with D possibly being TRBD2 (5 bases). Trimming removed 6 bases at V and 4 bases at J, with 12 bases between. The CDR3 contains 14 residues. Germline CDR1 and CDR2: MNHNS and SASEGT. CDR3 loop: CASRRPSGTGELFF. The CDR3 nucleotides are TGTGCCAGCAGGAGACCGAGCGGCACCGGGGAGCTGTTTTTT.

The V and J genes are TRBV30 and TRBJ1-1; 7 bases fit TRBD1. This CDR3 comprises 11 residues. V lost 8 bases to trimming and J lost 6 bases; unmatched junction nucleotides: 6. Germline V gene data show CDR1 as GTSNPN and CDR2 as SVGIG (reference sequence). The CDR3 nucleotides read TGTGCCGGTGACAGGGCTTCTGAAGCTTTCTTT. Translating it yields CAGDRASEAFF.

This clone showed up just a few times. The chain combines TRBV7-9 with TRBJ1-6; 7 nucleotides line up with TRBD1. The V gene's germline CDR1 is SEHNR and CDR2 FQNEAQ (reference sequence). Trimming at V came to 6 bases and at J to 15 bases, leaving 20 bases not matched to a gene. This CDR3 is 16 amino acids long. The CDR3 sequence is CASRAHGTVTEGGLHF. CDR3 sequence (DNA): TGTGCCAGCAGAGCCCATGGGACAGTTACGGAGGGGGGCCTCCACTTT. Full variable domain (rest looked up from reference TRBV7-9 and TRBJ1-6): DTGVSQNPRHKITKRGQNVTFRCDPISEHNRLYWYRQTLGQGPEFLTYFQNEAQLEKSRLLSDRFSAERPKGSFSTLEIQRTEQGDSAMYLCASRAHGTVTEGGLHFGNGTRLTVT.

The chain carries TRBV6-1 and TRBJ2-1, with D perhaps matching TRBD1 (6 bases). The CDR3 is made up of 15 amino acids. V lost 2 bases to trimming and J lost 4 bases, with 12 bases between them. Germline V gene lookup returns CDR1 MNHNS and CDR2 SASEGT. The CDR3 here is CASSEQGSGYNEQFF. CDR3 nucleotide sequence: TGTGCCAGCAGTGAACAGGGGTCTGGGTACAATGAGCAGTTCTTC.

V usage is TRBV4-2 and J usage is TRBJ1-2, with a weak D call TRBD1 (5 bases). This CDR3 has 14 amino acids. The germline CDR1 and CDR2 sequences are LGHNA and YNFKEQ. V gave up 2 bases and J gave up 4 bases, with 11 bases separating them. The CDR3 loop is CASSQYQGVYGYTF. The CDR3 DNA reads TGTGCCAGCAGCCAATACCAGGGTGTCTATGGCTACACCTTC.

With respect to this clone: This likely traces to a read error, being one base from a far larger clone. Other DNA sequences in the sample encode the same CDR3. The chain is built from TRBV2 and TRBJ1-5; D may be TRBD1 (6 bases). Germline V gene sequence: CDR1 SNHLY, CDR2 FYNNEI. The germline V and J ends were trimmed by 8 bases and 1 base, with 15 bases remaining between them. This CDR3 is built from 15 residues. This chain's CDR3 is CASGPGGASNQPQHF. The CDR3 DNA reads as TGTGCCAGCGGACCTGGGGGCGCGAGCAATCAGCCCCAGCATTTT.

The sample holds a few counts of this clone. The chain employs TRBV5-1 and TRBJ2-5; 8 bases fit TRBD2. The trim removed 1 base at V and 0 bases at J, leaving 5 bases unmatched. Germline CDR1 and CDR2: SGHRS and YFSETQ. The CDR3 contains 16 residues. The CDR3 DNA reads TGCGCCAGCAGCTTGCGCCTAGCGGGTTACCAAGAGACCCAGTACTTC. It yields the protein CASSLRLAGYQETQYF.

Concerning this clone: The germline gene is not matched at one end of the junction; a read error may be the cause. This chain links TRBV6-6 with TRBJ2-7; possibly TRBD2 for D (5 bases). From germline, CDR1 is MNHNY and CDR2 SVGAGI (reference sequence). This CDR3 spans 13 amino acids. This CDR3 is CASSYSTGSPVWF. The CDR3 region has the DNA TGTGCCAGCAGTTACTCGACGGGATCCCCCGTATGGTTC.

In this sample, this clone turned up a few times. A read error may be the cause here, since a much bigger clone is one base away. This specimen includes other DNA sequences encoding the same CDR3. The CDR3 loop reads CSVGGGTGYTF. CDR3 sequence (DNA): TGCAGCGTTGGAGGGGGCACCGGCTACACCTTC. The V and J genes are TRBV29-1 and TRBJ1-2; 7 nucleotides line up with TRBD1. The germline V gene encodes CDR1 SQVTM and CDR2 ANQGSEA. V shed 4 bases and J 8 bases; nucleotides not matched to a gene: 4. The CDR3 totals 11 residues.

V is TRBV6-1 and J is TRBJ1-1, with D possibly being TRBD1 (5 bases). The V end lost 5 bases, the J end lost 4 bases, and 14 bases lay between the germline ends. This CDR3 region has 14 residues. The V gene's germline CDR1 is MNHNS and CDR2 SASEGT. The CDR3 coding sequence is TGTGCCAGCAGTTTGACAGTTCGGAGCACTGAAGCTTTCTTT. Protein: CASSLTVRSTEAFF.

The J gene is TRBJ1-6, the V gene TRBV18, with 8 bases lining up with TRBD1. CDR1 is KGHSH, CDR2 LQKENI, per germline. The CDR3 spans 18 residues. Germline trimming cut 3 bases from V and 7 bases from J; bases unmatched to any gene: 14. The CDR3 nucleotides are TGTGCCAGCTCACCGACAGGACGGACAGGGAGTATGAATTCACCCCTCCACTTT. Translated, it gives CASSPTGRTGSMNSPLHF.

This chain joins TRBV18 and TRBJ1-1, with 11 bases aligning to TRBD1. J gave up 1 base and V 0 bases, and 4 bases lay outside the gene matches. Germline CDR1 and CDR2: KGHSH and LQKENI. This CDR3 spans 17 amino acids. Here the CDR3 DNA reads TGTGCCAGCTCACCACCGGGACAGGGGGTTGGGAACACTGAAGCTTTCTTT. As protein: CASSPPGQGVGNTEAFF.

Points on this clone: At one end, the junction sequence differs from germline, possibly due to a read error. The rearrangement joins TRBV6-6 to TRBJ1-5; a weak D match, TRBD1 (5 bases). The CDR3 totals 14 residues. Germline lookup yields CDR1 MNHNY and CDR2 SVGAGI (reference sequence). The CDR3 reads CASSYGGRESAPAF. CDR3 in DNA: TGTGCCAGCAGTTACGGGGGAAGGGAATCAGCCCCAGCATTT.

This clone was seen a few times. The chain recombines TRBV10-3 with TRBJ2-7, with TRBD2 matching 13 bases. This CDR3 spans 17 amino acids. Germline V lookup: CDR1 ENHRY, CDR2 SYGVKD. V lost 6 bases to trimming and J lost 7 bases; unmatched junction nucleotides: 15. This CDR3 reads CAIRPTSGGAAVEEQYF. Here the CDR3 DNA reads TGTGCCATCAGGCCTACTAGCGGGGGGGCCGCAGTTGAGGAGCAGTACTTC.